Below, one T cell receptor beta chain is given with its context. The CDR3 length is 16 residues. With 3 bases removed from V and 4 bases from J, the gap between germline ends came to 18 bases. Germline lookup yields CDR1 SGHDN and CDR2 FVKESK. Produced via immunoSEQ multiplex PCR; TCRdb's table is partial and in-frame only. The sample includes some 20,000 clones, 75% to 95% of them seen just once. This entry comes from a study of lymphopenia after photon versus proton radiotherapy. This chain uses TRBV14 with TRBJ1-2; possible D gene TRBD1, 5 bases. The source is a man aged 55 to 70 with pancreatic cancer. The specimen comprised peripheral blood, sampled from a patient treated with photon-based radiotherapy. The CDR3 protein is CASSQHRDPPGYGYTF. CDR3 nucleotides: TGTGCCAGCAGCCAGCACCGGGACCCACCGGGCTATGGCTACACCTTC.